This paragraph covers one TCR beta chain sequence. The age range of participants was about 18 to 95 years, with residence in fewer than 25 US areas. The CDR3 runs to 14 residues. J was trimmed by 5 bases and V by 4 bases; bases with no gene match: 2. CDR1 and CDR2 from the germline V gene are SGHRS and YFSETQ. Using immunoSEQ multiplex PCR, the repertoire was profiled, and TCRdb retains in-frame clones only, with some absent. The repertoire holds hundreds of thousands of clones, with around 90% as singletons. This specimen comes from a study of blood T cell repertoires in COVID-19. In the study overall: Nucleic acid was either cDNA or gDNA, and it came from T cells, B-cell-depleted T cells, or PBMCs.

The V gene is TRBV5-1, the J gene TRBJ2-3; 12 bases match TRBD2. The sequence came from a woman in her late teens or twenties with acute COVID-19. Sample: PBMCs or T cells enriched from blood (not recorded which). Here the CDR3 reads CASSEGLAGDTQYF. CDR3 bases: TGCGCCAGCAGCGAGGGACTAGCGGGAGATACGCAGTATTTT.